A single sample is the source of the 8 T cell receptor beta chains below, sequenced in a study of cytomegalovirus exposure and HLA in healthy donors. Data came from immunoSEQ multiplex PCR; TCRdb stores just in-frame clones and leaves some out. Of roughly 260,000 clones in the sample, approximately 90% were seen once. Sequenced material: PBMCs. These TCRs come from a man aged 18 to 29 in good health and CMV-seronegative.

DNA of the CDR3: TGTGCCAGCAGTTCCAGGACACTTAATCAGCCCCAGCATTTT. This encodes CASSSRTLNQPQHF. The chain joins TRBV28 to TRBJ1-5; tentatively, D is TRBD1 (5 bases). The CDR3 has 14 residues. Germline CDR1 is MDHEN and CDR2 is SYDVKM. V lost 4 bases and J lost 4, with 11 bases in between.

The sample holds one count of this clone. V gene TRBV9 combines with J gene TRBJ2-3, with 12 nucleotides matching TRBD2. Germline V gene data show CDR1 as SGDLS and CDR2 as YYNGEE. The CDR3 spans 17 residues. Losses at the gene ends were 2 bases for V and 2 bases for J; bases not matched to a gene: 6. CDR3 nucleotides: TGTGCCAGCAGCGTCTCTCTAGCGGGAGGGAACACAGATACGCAGTATTTT. It is translated as CASSVSLAGGNTDTQYF.

The chain links TRBV14 to TRBJ2-5, with a tentative D call TRBD1 (5 bases). Trimming took 0 bases from V and 2 from J, leaving 25 bases between them. The germline gives CDR1 SGHDN, CDR2 FVKESK. This CDR3 has 20 residues. The CDR3 DNA reads as TGTGCCAGCAGCCAAGATCCTTATTCAACTCGAAGACAGACACAAGAGACCCAGTACTTC. Residues: CASSQDPYSTRRQTQETQYF.

This rearrangement joins TRBV7-3 to TRBJ2-1; D possibly corresponds to TRBD2 (6 bases). The V end was cut by 4 bases, the J end by 5 bases, with 15 bases between. This CDR3 is built from 15 residues. Germline CDR1 is SGHTA and CDR2 is FQGTGA. The CDR3 protein is CASSSPGRLHNEQFF. As DNA, the CDR3 is TGTGCCAGCAGCTCCCCAGGGAGGCTCCACAATGAGCAGTTCTTC.

The chain employs TRBV4-1 and TRBJ1-3, with D maybe TRBD1 (6 bases). This CDR3 is 16 amino acids long. Trimming took 3 bases from V and 4 from J, leaving 16 bases between them. Germline-derived CDR1 and CDR2 are MGHRA and YSYEKL. The CDR3 sequence is CASSQKRGQRGNTIYF. CDR3 bases: TGCGCCAGCAGCCAGAAAAGAGGACAGCGCGGAAACACCATATATTTT.

This rearrangement joins TRBV4-1 to TRBJ1-1; D is ambiguous. Germline V lookup: CDR1 MGHRA, CDR2 YSYEKL. The CDR3 is 12 amino acids. The V and J ends lost 5 bases and 3 bases respectively, with 7 bases between them. CDR3: CASSRRDTEAFF. The DNA of the CDR3 is TGCGCCAGCAGCAGACGGGACACTGAAGCTTTCTTT.

This clone was detected once. The V gene is TRBV7-6, the J gene TRBJ2-1; 9 bases agree with TRBD1. Germline CDR1 reads SGHVS; CDR2 reads FNYEAQ. The V gene end was trimmed by 5 bases and the J gene end by 7 bases; junction bases not matched to a gene: 3. This CDR3 has 13 amino acids. CDR3 protein: CASSVDRGNEQFF. In nucleotides, the CDR3 is TGTGCCAGCAGCGTGGACAGGGGTAATGAGCAGTTCTTC.

The table lists this clone with a count of one. The chain carries TRBV10-2 and TRBJ2-7; 7 bases align to TRBD2. V lost 1 base and J lost 4; bases outside the gene matches: 7. This CDR3 is 15 amino acids long. Looked up from germline, CDR1 is WSHSY and CDR2 is SAAADI. The CDR3 reads CASSEYGGSSYEQYF. As DNA, the CDR3 is TGCGCCAGCAGTGAGTATGGCGGGAGTTCTTACGAGCAGTACTTC.